This T cell receptor beta chain was profiled in a study of T cell repertoires in cytomegalovirus infection. Study summary: Public TCR beta signatures indicated both CMV infection and matching HLA type. Study conclusions and caveats: CMV-specific TCR beta clonotypes restricted by HLA-C were the ones dominating the ex vivo response. Accumulated public TCR beta family frequency recognized individuals carrying CMV together with the relevant HLA.

TCRdb fed the reads into MiXCR, producing one record per CDR3 protein. The data hold fewer than 250,000 distinct CDR3 sequences, with approximately 22% observed a single time. On this clonotype: Its antigen is not identified.

The length of the CDR3 is 13 residues. Per the germline V gene, CDR1 is MNHEY and CDR2 is SMNVEV (reference sequence). Trimming shortened V by 8 bases and J by 3 bases, and 11 bases separated the two germline ends. The sample comprised CD8+ T cells from PBMCs. The chain couples TRBV27 to TRBJ2-1; D may be TRBD1 (5 bases). The origin of this receptor is a human donor in good health (CMV status not recorded). Some clones in this sample may be carry-over from other donors' samples. This CDR3 is CASGASNYNEQFF. Written as DNA, the CDR3 is TGTGCCAGCGGGGCTAGTAACTACAATGAGCAGTTCTTC.